Reported below is one T cell receptor (beta chain). The V end lost 0 bases, the J end lost 4 bases, and 6 bases lay between the germline ends. Germline CDR1 SGHVT, CDR2 SQSDAQ. The CDR3 has 14 amino acids. TCRdb called the RT-PCR reads again in MiXCR, with one record for every CDR3 protein. The table has about 480,000 distinct CDR3 sequences, roughly 13% seen once. The data were taken from a study of response to subunit inactivated influenza vaccine. The receptor's source is a man aged 45-65 years who received an inactivated influenza vaccine. The chain carries TRBV7-4 and TRBJ2-2, with no clear D. The sample here was PBMCs from blood, taken about 40 days after vaccination. The CDR3 nucleotides are TGTGCCAGCAGCTTAGCGCTCAGCACCGGGGAGCTGTTTTTT. This sequence encodes CASSLALSTGELFF.